The rows below give T cell receptor beta chains drawn from one sample of a study of blood T cell repertoires in COVID-19. The method was immunoSEQ multiplex PCR; TCRdb's version includes in-frame clones alone and lacks a portion of them. The sample shows roughly 200,000 clones, roughly 84% of them seen only once. Sequencing input: peripheral blood. All receptors come from a middle-aged woman who had recovered from COVID-19. CDR3s include the opening cysteine and the closing phenylalanine or tryptophan. The order of the fields is J gene, V gene, CDR3 protein.

TRBJ1-5 | TRBV19 | CASSNDGTRGPRNQPQHF
TRBJ2-7 | TRBV5-1 | CASSLDGTGWSFYEQYF
TRBJ2-7 | TRBV7-9 | CASSLPGPSQQYF
TRBJ2-7 | TRBV18 | CASSPLQGSYEQYF
TRBJ2-7 | TRBV2 | CASRPPSGRVYEQYF
TRBJ1-2 | TRBV7-2 | CASSLNTGVNYGYTF
TRBJ2-2 | TRBV13 | CASSPQGPVGTGELFF
TRBJ2-7 | TRBV7-9 | CASSPPGRAHEQYF
TRBJ1-1 | TRBV19 | CASSIDPPSLGTVLAEAFF
TRBJ2-3 | TRBV5-4 | CASSPSSGRADTQYF
TRBJ2-1 | TRBV18 | CASSPPVGGGNEQFF
TRBJ1-2 | TRBV5-1 | CASSLAEGALDGYTF
TRBJ2-3 | TRBV27 | CASSQPGTSGRTDTQYF
TRBJ2-1 | TRBV7-8 | CASSFTRQVNNNEQFF
TRBJ1-1 | TRBV30 | CAWSGQKNTEAFF
TRBJ1-2 | TRBV19 | CASSNQGGGYGYTF
TRBJ2-2 | TRBV28 | CASNGSGRATGELFF
TRBJ1-5 | TRBV6-5 | CASSSEWGQPQHF
TRBJ2-2 | TRBV19 | CASRQQETGELFF
TRBJ2-1 | TRBV10-3 | CAISDSGGTYNEQFF
TRBJ2-3 | TRBV10-3 | CAISDTGTGGRDTQYF
TRBJ1-4 | TRBV6-5 | CASSYLGQGGGEKLFF
TRBJ1-5 | TRBV6-5 | CASTPGRGQPQHF
TRBJ1-1 | TRBV5-1 | CASSQQGSTEAFF
TRBJ2-3 | TRBV6-4 | CASSAGQGDTQYF
TRBJ1-2 | TRBV15 | CATSREGGTLGYTF
TRBJ1-3 | TRBV7-6 | CASSTLPRTGGNTIYF
TRBJ1-6 | TRBV6-5 | CASSRTGSNSPLHF
TRBJ2-7 | TRBV6-5 | CASSYLQGVYEQYF
TRBJ2-1 | TRBV2 | CASSAQGVQEQFF
TRBJ2-7 | TRBV7-9 | CASSNERTVHSYEQYF